This passage covers 31 T cell receptor beta chains from one sample sequenced in a study of blood T cell repertoires in COVID-19. Assay used: immunoSEQ multiplex PCR; TCRdb lists only in-frame clones, some missing. Seen here are about 230,000 clones, about 90% observed once, and the top ten hold 3.7%. Sequencing used PBMCs or T cells enriched from blood (not recorded which). The receptors stem from a woman aged 25 to 39 who had been exposed to COVID-19.

J is TRBJ2-5 and V is TRBV14, with 11 bases identical to TRBD1. The CDR3 extends over 19 amino acids. Germline values: CDR1 SGHDN, CDR2 FVKESK. V lost 0 bases to trimming and J lost 5 bases; unmatched junction nucleotides: 14. The CDR3 protein is CASSQDPPWTGGMGETQYF. In DNA form, the CDR3 reads TGTGCCAGCAGCCAAGATCCCCCGTGGACAGGGGGCATGGGTGAGACCCAGTACTTC. Full variable domain (outside the CDR3, taken from reference TRBV14 and TRBJ2-5): EAGVTQFPSHSVIEKGQTVTLRCDPISGHDNLYWYRRVMGKEIKFLLHFVKESKQDESGMPNNRFLAERTGGTYSTLKVQPAELEDSGVYFCASSQDPPWTGGMGETQYFGPGTRLLVL.

The gene calls are TRBV21-1 and TRBJ2-7; the table's D call, TRBD1, has no DNA check behind it. TRBV21-1 is tagged as a pseudogene. The CDR3 spans 12 residues. The CDR3 spells CASSLTRNEQYF. As DNA, the CDR3 is TGTGCCAGCAGCTTAACCAGGAACGAGCAGTACTTC.

The V call is TRBV19, the J call TRBJ1-5; TRBD1 aligns across 10 bases. This CDR3 contains 17 residues. Germline V gives CDR1 LNHDA, CDR2 SQIVND (reference sequence). The V and J ends lost 6 bases and 3 bases, in that order; junction bases with no gene match: 11. The CDR3 here is CASRPFPGTGDNQPQHF. The CDR3 bases are TGTGCCAGTAGGCCGTTCCCCGGGACAGGGGACAATCAGCCCCAGCATTTT.

This clone has a handful of counts. The chain carries TRBV4-1 and TRBJ1-1, with a possible D match to TRBD1 (5 bases). Looked up from germline, CDR1 is MGHRA and CDR2 is YSYEKL. The CDR3 contains 12 residues. V was trimmed by 1 base and J by 8 bases, leaving 8 bases between them. CDR3 bases: TGCGCCAGCAGCCAAGGAAGACAGGAAGCTTTCTTT. This codes for CASSQGRQEAFF.

The chain joins TRBV29-1 to TRBJ2-1; TRBD1 might be the D (5 bases). This CDR3 has 17 residues. CDR1 SQVTM and CDR2 ANQGSEA come from the germline V gene. Deletions cut 0 bases from V and 3 bases from J, with 18 bases between. The CDR3, as DNA: TGCAGCGTTGAAGATCTAAGGGGTAGACATTTCTACAATGAGCAGTTCTTC. Protein: CSVEDLRGRHFYNEQFF.

The rearrangement links TRBV12-3 or TRBV12-4 to TRBJ1-1, with D unresolved. The V gene lost 4 bases and the J gene lost 5 bases, with 5 bases spanning the gap. The CDR3 spans 11 residues. Here the CDR3 DNA reads TGTGCCAGCAGTTCGAGGACTGAAGCTTTCTTT. This codes for CASSSRTEAFF.

The chain has TRBV30 and TRBJ2-1, with D unclear. V lost 2 bases and J lost 4, with 9 bases in between. The CDR3 consists of 13 residues. CDR1 GTSNPN and CDR2 SVGIG come from the germline V gene (reference sequence). CDR3 sequence reads: CAWSSNRYNEQFF. CDR3 DNA sequence: TGTGCCTGGAGTTCTAACCGGTACAATGAGCAGTTCTTC.

The chain is built from TRBV2 and TRBJ1-3; the match to TRBD1 covers 7 bases. CDR1 is SNHLY, CDR2 FYNNEI, per germline. The CDR3 loop spans 15 amino acids. V lost 3 bases to trimming and J lost 2 bases; unmatched junction nucleotides: 4. The CDR3 DNA is TGTGCCAGCAGTGAGTCGACAGGGCCTGGAAACACCATATATTTT. Residues: CASSESTGPGNTIYF.

Regarding this clone: The junction differs from germline at one of its ends, possibly a read error. The V gene is TRBV6-5, the J gene TRBJ2-5; D is perhaps TRBD1 (6 bases). Germline-derived CDR1 and CDR2 are MNHEY and SVGAGI. The CDR3 length is 14 residues. The CDR3 DNA follows: TGTGCCAGCAGAACCAGACAGGATCAAGAGACCCAATACTTC. Residues: CASRTRQDQETQYF.

This clone was found a few times. This CDR3 reads CASSSQREGRETQYF. CDR3 sequence (DNA): TGCGCCAGCAGCAGCCAGCGGGAGGGCCGTGAGACCCAGTACTTC. This chain uses TRBV10-1 with TRBJ2-5, with 10 bases that match TRBD2. This CDR3 spans 15 amino acids. Germline CDR1 reads WNHNN; CDR2 reads SYGVQD (reference sequence). V trimming: 6 bases; J trimming: 5 bases; junction bases outside the gene matches: 9.

The chain joins TRBV25-1 to TRBJ2-3; D is possibly TRBD1 (6 bases). Per germline, CDR1 MGHDK and CDR2 SYGVNS. CDR3 length: 13 residues. The V end lost 3 bases, the J end lost 6 bases, and 10 bases lay between the germline ends. CDR3: CASSDTGGDTQYF. DNA of the CDR3: TGTGCCAGCAGTGATACTGGGGGCGATACGCAGTATTTT.

The V call is TRBV29-1, the J call TRBJ2-3; 8 nucleotides align to TRBD1. V dropped 5 bases and J dropped 2; count of bases not matched to a gene: 6. Per the germline V gene, CDR1 is SQVTM and CDR2 is ANQGSEA. This CDR3 is built from 14 residues. The CDR3 loop is CSVRQGRLTDTQYF. The CDR3 DNA reads TGCAGCGTTAGACAGGGGAGACTCACAGATACGCAGTATTTT.

The gene calls are TRBV12-3 or TRBV12-4 and TRBJ1-1; D possibly corresponds to TRBD1 (5 bases). V dropped 1 base and J dropped 7 bases, with 7 bases sitting between them. The CDR3 spans 12 residues. CDR3 region: CASSLEGLEAFF. Written as DNA, the CDR3 is TGTGCCAGCAGTTTAGAGGGACTTGAAGCTTTCTTT.

V usage is TRBV12-3 or TRBV12-4 and J usage is TRBJ2-5; D not certain. V lost 7 bases and J lost 2, with 11 bases in between. CDR3 length: 13 amino acids. The chain's CDR3 is CASTPEPQETQYF. In DNA, the CDR3 is TGTGCCAGCACCCCAGAACCGCAAGAGACCCAGTACTTC.

The rearrangement joins TRBV24-1 to TRBJ2-7, with D perhaps matching TRBD1 (6 bases). Germline V lookup: CDR1 KGHDR, CDR2 SFDVKD. The CDR3 is made up of 13 amino acids. Between the trimmed V and J ends, which lost 5 bases and 2 bases, there was a span of 9 bases. CDR3 sequence (DNA): TGTGCCACCAGTGTAGCAGGGGCCTACGAGCAGTACTTC. Its protein is CATSVAGAYEQYF.

The rearrangement links TRBV2 to TRBJ1-2; no definite D call. CDR1 is SNHLY, CDR2 FYNNEI, per germline. The CDR3 has 14 residues. V was shortened by 5 bases and J by 2 bases, with 12 bases between the two germline ends. CDR3: CASSRPMNNYGYTF. The CDR3 DNA sequence: TGTGCCAGCAGTCGCCCTATGAACAACTATGGCTACACCTTC.

The chain is built from TRBV4-1 and TRBJ1-4; D might be TRBD1 (5 bases). The CDR3 is 15 residues long. Germline CDR1 MGHRA, CDR2 YSYEKL. V was cut by 0 bases and J by 6 bases, with 11 bases left in between. The CDR3 region is CASSQDGGGDEKLFF. As DNA, the CDR3 is TGCGCCAGCAGCCAAGACGGGGGAGGAGATGAAAAACTGTTTTTT.

The J gene is TRBJ1-1, the V gene TRBV5-1; the D gene is possibly TRBD1 (6 bases). The V end was cut by 0 bases, the J end by 4 bases, with 13 bases between. The CDR3 sequence is 15 residues long. Germline CDR1 and CDR2: SGHRS and YFSETQ. The CDR3 sequence: CASSLATGSPTEAFF. CDR3 DNA: TGCGCCAGCAGCTTGGCCACAGGGTCCCCCACTGAAGCTTTCTTT. Variable domain in full (rest from reference TRBV5-1 and TRBJ1-1): KAGVTQTPRYLIKTRGQQVTLSCSPISGHRSVSWYQQTPGQGLQFLFEYFSETQRNKGNFPGRFSGRQFSNSRSEMNVSTLELGDSALYLCASSLATGSPTEAFFGQGTRLTVV.

The chain has TRBV28 and TRBJ1-2; no reliable D call. Trimming shortened V by 5 bases and J by 0 bases, and 13 bases separated the two germline ends. Looked up from germline, CDR1 is MDHEN and CDR2 is SYDVKM. This CDR3 spans 15 amino acids. CDR3 sequence: CASSTGARANYGYTF. CDR3 coding DNA: TGTGCCAGCAGTACCGGCGCTCGGGCTAACTATGGCTACACCTTC.

In nucleotides, the CDR3 is TGTGCCAGCAGTTACGCGACAGGTATCAATTCACCCCTCCACTTT. It yields the protein CASSYATGINSPLHF. This sequence joins TRBV6-2 or TRBV6-3 and TRBJ1-6; a weak D match, TRBD1 (6 bases). The germline V gene has CDR1 MNHEY and CDR2 SVGEGT. CDR3 length: 15 amino acids. The ends were cut back, 2 bases at V and 7 bases at J, with 12 bases in the middle.

This rearrangement joins TRBV6-5 to TRBJ2-7; a possible D gene is TRBD2 (6 bases). The V end was cut by 6 bases, the J end by 0 bases, with 12 bases between. Germline lookup yields CDR1 MNHEY and CDR2 SVGAGI. The CDR3 has 14 amino acids. The chain's CDR3 is CASSRDLSSYEQYF. DNA for the CDR3: TGTGCCAGCAGCCGGGACTTAAGCTCCTACGAGCAGTACTTC.

The CDR3 sequence: CASSFTGTDRTEAFF. The CDR3 coding sequence is TGTGCCAGCAGCTTCACCGGGACAGATCGGACTGAAGCTTTCTTT. This chain uses TRBV5-6 with TRBJ1-1; 7 positions match TRBD1. This CDR3 is 15 amino acids long. Germline-derived CDR1 and CDR2 are SGHDT and YYEEEE. Trimming at V came to 2 bases and at J to 5 bases, leaving 9 bases not matched to a gene.

This sequence joins TRBV28 and TRBJ1-5; perhaps TRBD1 as D (5 bases). Germline V lookup: CDR1 MDHEN, CDR2 SYDVKM. Trimming left V 7 bases short and J 1 base short, with 17 bases between. The CDR3 has 16 residues. CDR3 sequence: CASTLGGGFSNQPQHF. The DNA of the CDR3 is TGTGCCAGCACCCTGGGGGGAGGGTTCAGCAATCAGCCCCAGCATTTT.

The CDR3 protein is CASSTGTGDKETQYF. In nucleotides, the CDR3 is TGCGCCAGCAGCACCGGGACAGGGGACAAAGAGACCCAGTACTTC. The J gene is TRBJ2-5, the V gene TRBV5-1, with 10 bases fitting TRBD1. V was pared by 4 bases and J by 3 bases, with 6 bases of the junction left unmatched. CDR3 length: 15 residues. Germline V lookup: CDR1 SGHRS, CDR2 YFSETQ. Combining the CDR3 with reference TRBV5-1 and TRBJ2-5 gives the whole variable domain KAGVTQTPRYLIKTRGQQVTLSCSPISGHRSVSWYQQTPGQGLQFLFEYFSETQRNKGNFPGRFSGRQFSNSRSEMNVSTLELGDSALYLCASSTGTGDKETQYFGPGTRLLVL.

CDR3 bases: TGTGCCAGCAGCGGCCCCCGACAGGGGGGTAAGAACACTGAAGCTTTCTTT. Translation: CASSGPRQGGKNTEAFF. The chain combines TRBV7-9 with TRBJ1-1, with 9 bases identical to TRBD1. The CDR3 runs 17 residues. V lost 5 bases and J lost 1; bases outside the gene matches: 11. Germline V CDR1 and CDR2: SEHNR, FQNEAQ (reference sequence). Full variable domain (missing parts from reference TRBV7-9 and TRBJ1-1): DTGVSQNPRHKITKRGQNVTFRCDPISEHNRLYWYRQTLGQGPEFLTYFQNEAQLEKSRLLSDRFSAERPKGSFSTLEIQRTEQGDSAMYLCASSGPRQGGKNTEAFFGQGTRLTVV.

The chain uses TRBV5-1 and TRBJ2-1, with 10 bases lining up with TRBD2. CDR3 size: 22 residues. The V and J ends lost 0 bases and 4 bases, in that order; junction bases with no gene match: 22. The germline CDR1 and CDR2 sequences are SGHRS and YFSETQ. The CDR3 DNA reads as TGCGCCAGCAGCTTGGAACAGGGGGGAGTAGCGGGAGGTATCATACCATACAATGAGCAGTTCTTC. Its translation is CASSLEQGGVAGGIIPYNEQFF. The whole variable domain, remainder taken from reference TRBV5-1 and TRBJ2-1, is KAGVTQTPRYLIKTRGQQVTLSCSPISGHRSVSWYQQTPGQGLQFLFEYFSETQRNKGNFPGRFSGRQFSNSRSEMNVSTLELGDSALYLCASSLEQGGVAGGIIPYNEQFFGPGTRLTVL.

The chain uses TRBV18 and TRBJ1-3; D uncertain. V was pared by 1 base and J by 4 bases, with 11 bases between. Germline CDR1 is KGHSH and CDR2 is LQKENI. The CDR3 runs to 15 residues. The CDR3 spells CASSPLEGRGNTIYF. The CDR3 coding sequence is TGTGCCAGCTCACCACTGGAGGGTCGAGGAAACACCATATATTTT.

Notes on this clone: One junction end disagrees with the germline gene, perhaps due to a read error. V and J are TRBV20-1 and TRBJ2-5; D call uncertain. Looked up from germline, CDR1 is DFQATT and CDR2 is SNEGSKA (reference sequence). The CDR3 covers 11 residues. The CDR3 protein is CNARDRETQYF. The DNA for the CDR3 is TGCAATGCTAGAGATCGGGAGACCCAGTACTTC.

The gene calls are TRBV30 and TRBJ1-1; 8 bases fit TRBD1. The germline V gene has CDR1 GTSNPN and CDR2 SVGIG (reference sequence). The CDR3 contains 17 residues. The trim removed 0 bases at V and 4 bases at J, leaving 13 bases unmatched. The CDR3 loop is CAWSVRWNRGKSTEAFF. DNA for the CDR3: TGTGCCTGGAGTGTACGATGGAACAGGGGGAAGAGCACTGAAGCTTTCTTT. Complete variable domain (other parts from reference TRBV30 and TRBJ1-1): SQTIHQWPATLVQPVGSPLSLECTVEGTSNPNLYWYRQAAGRGLQLLFYSVGIGQISSEVPQNLSASRPQDRQFILSSKKLLLSDSGFYLCAWSVRWNRGKSTEAFFGQGTRLTVV.

The chain is built from TRBV7-2 and TRBJ1-6; D is perhaps TRBD1 (5 bases). Germline V gene sequence: CDR1 SGHTA, CDR2 FQGNSA. V was clipped by 1 base and J by 9 bases, with 16 bases between them. The CDR3 totals 16 residues. The CDR3 loop reads CASSLDATIGASPLHF. The CDR3 bases are TGTGCCAGCAGCTTAGACGCCACGATAGGGGCTTCACCCCTCCACTTT.

The chain recombines TRBV2 with TRBJ2-1; TRBD2 matches at 7 bases. Trimming removed 4 bases from V and 8 bases from J; junction bases left unmatched: 8. This CDR3 has 14 amino acids. CDR1 is SNHLY and CDR2 is FYNNEI in the germline V gene. The DNA of the CDR3 is TGTGCCAGCAGTGGAGTGGGAGGGGCCGATGAGCAGTTCTTC. It encodes CASSGVGGADEQFF. Variable domain in full (rest from reference TRBV2 and TRBJ2-1): EPEVTQTPSHQVTQMGQEVILRCVPISNHLYFYWYRQILGQKVEFLVSFYNNEISEKSEIFDDQFSVERPDGSNFTLKIRSTKLEDSAMYFCASSGVGGADEQFFGPGTRLTVL.